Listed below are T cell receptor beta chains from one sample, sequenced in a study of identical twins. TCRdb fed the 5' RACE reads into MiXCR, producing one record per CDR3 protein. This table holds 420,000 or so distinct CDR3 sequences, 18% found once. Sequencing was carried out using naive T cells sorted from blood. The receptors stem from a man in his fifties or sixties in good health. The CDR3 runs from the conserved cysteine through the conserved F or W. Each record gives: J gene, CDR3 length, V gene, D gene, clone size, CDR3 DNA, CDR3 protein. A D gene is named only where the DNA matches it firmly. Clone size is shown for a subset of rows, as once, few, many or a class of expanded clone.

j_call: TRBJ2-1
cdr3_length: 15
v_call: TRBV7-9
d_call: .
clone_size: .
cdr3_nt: TGTGCCAGCAGCCCTAGGGGAACGGGCAACAATGAGCAGTTCTTC
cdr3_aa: CASSPRGTGNNEQFF

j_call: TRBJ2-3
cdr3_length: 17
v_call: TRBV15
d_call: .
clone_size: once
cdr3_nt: TGTGCCACCAGCAGAGACAGGTTTGAGGGCCACACAGATACGCAGTATTTT
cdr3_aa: CATSRDRFEGHTDTQYF

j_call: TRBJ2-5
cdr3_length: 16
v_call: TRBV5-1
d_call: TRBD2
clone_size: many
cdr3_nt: TGCGCCAGCAGCTTGGGTCCTAGCGGGAGTGGAGAGACCCAGTACTTC
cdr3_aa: CASSLGPSGSGETQYF

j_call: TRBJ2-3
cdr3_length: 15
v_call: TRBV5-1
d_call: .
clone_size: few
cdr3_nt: TGCGCCAGCAGCCCGAATTGGGGTTTCACAGATACGCAGTATTTT
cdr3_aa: CASSPNWGFTDTQYF

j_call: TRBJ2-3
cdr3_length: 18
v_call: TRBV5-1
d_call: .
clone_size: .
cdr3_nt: TGCGCCAGCAGCTTGGCCGAAGGCGGCGGGGGCAGCACAGATACGCAGTATTTT
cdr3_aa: CASSLAEGGGGSTDTQYF

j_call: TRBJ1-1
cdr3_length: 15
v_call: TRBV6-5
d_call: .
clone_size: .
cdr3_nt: TGTGCCAGCAGTTACGATGCAGGGAGCGTCACTGAAGCTTTCTTT
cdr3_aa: CASSYDAGSVTEAFF

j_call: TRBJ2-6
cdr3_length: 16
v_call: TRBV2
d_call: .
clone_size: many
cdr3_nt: TGTGCCAGCTCCGCACCTAGCGTTGGCTGGGCCAACGTCCTGACTTTC
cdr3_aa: CASSAPSVGWANVLTF

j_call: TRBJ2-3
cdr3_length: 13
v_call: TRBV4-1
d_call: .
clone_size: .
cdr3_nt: TGCGCCAGCAGCCAGCCACAGTCAGATACGCAGTATTTT
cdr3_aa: CASSQPQSDTQYF

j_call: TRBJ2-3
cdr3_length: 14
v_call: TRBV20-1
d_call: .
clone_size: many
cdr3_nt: TGCAGTGCTAGGCCGCCACTGCTGCCAGATACGCAGTATTTT
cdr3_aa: CSARPPLLPDTQYF

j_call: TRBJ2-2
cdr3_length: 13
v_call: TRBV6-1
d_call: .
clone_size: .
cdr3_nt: TGTGCCAGCGCGCGGTGGGACACCGGGGAGCTGTTTTTT
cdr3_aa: CASARWDTGELFF

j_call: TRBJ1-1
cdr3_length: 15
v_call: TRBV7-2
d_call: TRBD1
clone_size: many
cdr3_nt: TGTGCCAGCAGCTTTTCGACAGGGACGAACACTGAAGCTTTCTTT
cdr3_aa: CASSFSTGTNTEAFF

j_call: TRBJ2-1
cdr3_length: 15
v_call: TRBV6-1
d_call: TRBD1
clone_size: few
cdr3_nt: TGTGCCAGCAGCTGGGGACAGGTCCCTTACAATGAGCAGTTCTTC
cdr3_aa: CASSWGQVPYNEQFF

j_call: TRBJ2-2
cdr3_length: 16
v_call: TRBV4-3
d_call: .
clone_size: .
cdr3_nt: TGCGCCAGCAGCCAAGTTTGGGGGGCGAACACCGGGGAGCTGTTTTTT
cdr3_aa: CASSQVWGANTGELFF

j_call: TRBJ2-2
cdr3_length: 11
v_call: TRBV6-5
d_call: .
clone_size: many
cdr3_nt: TGTGCCAGCGCATCCACCGGGGAGCTGTTTTTT
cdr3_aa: CASASTGELFF

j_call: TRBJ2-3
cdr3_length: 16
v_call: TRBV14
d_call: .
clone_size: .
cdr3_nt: TGTGCCAGCAGCCAGTTCGCGGGGGCAAGGGCAGATACGCAGTATTTT
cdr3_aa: CASSQFAGARADTQYF

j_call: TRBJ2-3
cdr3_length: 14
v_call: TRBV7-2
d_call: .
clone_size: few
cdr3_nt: TGTGCCAGCAGCTATCGGACGGCTACAGATACGCAGTATTTT
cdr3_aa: CASSYRTATDTQYF

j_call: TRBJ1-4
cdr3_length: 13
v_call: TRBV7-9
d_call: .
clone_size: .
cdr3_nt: TGTGCCAGCAGCTTCTCGACAGCTGAAAAACTGTTTTTT
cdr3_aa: CASSFSTAEKLFF

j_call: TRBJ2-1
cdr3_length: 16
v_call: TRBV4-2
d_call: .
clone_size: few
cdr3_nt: TGTGCCAGCAGCCAAGAACAGGAGGCCTACTACAATGAGCAGTTCTTC
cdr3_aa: CASSQEQEAYYNEQFF

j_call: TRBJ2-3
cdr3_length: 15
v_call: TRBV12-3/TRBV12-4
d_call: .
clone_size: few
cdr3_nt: TGTGCCAGCAGTTCCGGGACACCTAGCACAGATACGCAGTATTTT
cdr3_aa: CASSSGTPSTDTQYF

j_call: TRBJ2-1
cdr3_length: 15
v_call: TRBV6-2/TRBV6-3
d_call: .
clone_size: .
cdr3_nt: TGTGCCAGCAGTTACTTTTCAGGGTTCTACAATGAGCAGTTCTTC
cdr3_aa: CASSYFSGFYNEQFF

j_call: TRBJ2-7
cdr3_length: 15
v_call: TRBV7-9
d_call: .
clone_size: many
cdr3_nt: TGTGCCAGCAGCTTTTTCCCAGGGTCGCCCTACGAGCAGTACTTC
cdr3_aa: CASSFFPGSPYEQYF

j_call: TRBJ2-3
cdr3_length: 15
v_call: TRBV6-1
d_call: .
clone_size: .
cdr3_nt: TGTGCCAGCAGGATCGAGGGGCTGAGCACAGATACGCAGTATTTT
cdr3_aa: CASRIEGLSTDTQYF

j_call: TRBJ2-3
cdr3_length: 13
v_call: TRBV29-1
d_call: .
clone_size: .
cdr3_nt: TGCAGCGTAAGACGGGACAGCACAGATACGCAGTATTTT
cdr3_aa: CSVRRDSTDTQYF